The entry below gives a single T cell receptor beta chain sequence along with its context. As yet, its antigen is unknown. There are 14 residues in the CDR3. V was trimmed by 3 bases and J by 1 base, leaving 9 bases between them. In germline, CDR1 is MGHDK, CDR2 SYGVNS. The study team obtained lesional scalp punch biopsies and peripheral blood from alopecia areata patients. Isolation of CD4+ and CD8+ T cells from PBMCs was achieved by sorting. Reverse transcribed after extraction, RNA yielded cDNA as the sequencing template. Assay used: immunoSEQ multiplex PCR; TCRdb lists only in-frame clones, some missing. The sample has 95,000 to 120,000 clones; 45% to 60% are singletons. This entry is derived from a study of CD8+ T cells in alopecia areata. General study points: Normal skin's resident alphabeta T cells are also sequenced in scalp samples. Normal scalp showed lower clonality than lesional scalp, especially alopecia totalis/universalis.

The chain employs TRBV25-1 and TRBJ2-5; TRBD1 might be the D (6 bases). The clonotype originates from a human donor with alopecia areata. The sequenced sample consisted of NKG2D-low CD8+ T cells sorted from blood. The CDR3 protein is CASSDRGIQETQYF. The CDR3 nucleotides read TGTGCCAGCAGTGACAGGGGTATCCAAGAGACCCAGTACTTC. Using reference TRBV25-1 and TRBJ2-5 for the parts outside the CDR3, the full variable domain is EADIYQTPRYLVIGTGKKITLECSQTMGHDKMYWYQQDPGMELHLIHYSYGVNSTEKGDLSSESTVSRIRTEHFPLTLESARPSHTSQYLCASSDRGIQETQYFGPGTRLLVL.